Presented here are 23 T cell receptor beta chains from one specimen sequenced in a study of cytomegalovirus exposure and HLA in healthy donors. Assay used: immunoSEQ multiplex PCR; TCRdb lists only in-frame clones, some missing. The repertoire holds about 140,000 clones, with around 88% as singletons. Material for sequencing was PBMCs. These receptors came from a woman under 30 in good health and CMV-seropositive.

This chain joins TRBV6-5 and TRBJ2-3; TRBD2 is a possible D gene (5 bases). The CDR3 is made up of 14 amino acids. Per the germline V gene, CDR1 is MNHEY and CDR2 is SVGAGI. The V and J ends lost 6 bases and 2 bases respectively, with 12 bases between them. CDR3 region: CASRLDGVTDTQYF. The CDR3, as DNA: TGTGCCAGCAGACTCGACGGGGTCACAGATACGCAGTATTTT.

This clone was observed a handful of times. This chain connects TRBV4-3 to TRBJ1-2; tentative D call: TRBD1 (5 bases). CDR1 and CDR2 (germline): LGHNA, YSLEER. There are 14 residues in the CDR3. Deletions cut 4 bases from V and 4 bases from J, with 13 bases between. CDR3 residues: CASSRGGGSYGYTF. CDR3 nucleotides: TGCGCCAGCAGCCGGGGGGGTGGGAGCTATGGCTACACCTTC.

The chain combines TRBV7-8 with TRBJ2-7; D possibly corresponds to TRBD1 (6 bases). In germline, CDR1 is SGHVS, CDR2 FQNEAQ. V was pared by 4 bases and J by 5 bases, with 18 bases between. The CDR3 totals 15 residues. This CDR3 reads CASSSPGQGSDEQYF. DNA of the CDR3: TGTGCCAGCAGCTCCCCAGGGCAGGGGTCGGACGAGCAGTACTTC.

This chain uses TRBV30 with TRBJ2-3, with 8 bases matching TRBD2. Per the germline V gene, CDR1 is GTSNPN and CDR2 is SVGIG (reference sequence). After removal of 5 bases from V and 3 bases from J, the junction contained 7 bases not matched to a gene. The CDR3 totals 14 residues. Written as DNA, the CDR3 is TGTGCCTGGGGGAGCGGGGGATTTACAGATACGCAGTATTTT. It translates to CAWGSGGFTDTQYF. Combining the CDR3 with reference TRBV30 and TRBJ2-3 gives the whole variable domain SQTIHQWPATLVQPVGSPLSLECTVEGTSNPNLYWYRQAAGRGLQLLFYSVGIGQISSEVPQNLSASRPQDRQFILSSKKLLLSDSGFYLCAWGSGGFTDTQYFGPGTRLTVL.

The chain links TRBV28 to TRBJ2-7, with 8 bases identical to TRBD2. V was pared by 5 bases and J by 6 bases, with 3 bases of the junction left unmatched. The CDR3 length is 12 residues. Germline-derived CDR1 and CDR2 are MDHEN and SYDVKM. The CDR3: CASSPGGGEQYF. The DNA of the CDR3 is TGTGCCAGCAGTCCCGGGGGGGGCGAGCAGTACTTC. The whole variable domain, filled in from reference TRBV28 and TRBJ2-7, reads DVKVTQSSRYLVKRTGEKVFLECVQDMDHENMFWYRQDPGLGLRLIYFSYDVKMKEKGDIPEGYSVSREKKERFSLILESASTNQTSMYLCASSPGGGEQYFGPGTRLTVT.

V and J are TRBV7-3 and TRBJ2-1; 7 bases are a match to TRBD2. This CDR3 has 15 amino acids. The V segment lost 2 bases and the J segment 5 bases; nucleotides outside the gene matches: 6. Per germline, CDR1 SGHTA and CDR2 FQGTGA. The CDR3 nucleotides read TGTGCCAGCAGCTTAGGGGGGGTCTTAAACAATGAGCAGTTCTTC. This codes for CASSLGGVLNNEQFF. Looking up the rest from reference TRBV7-3 and TRBJ2-1 gives the full variable domain: GAGVSQTPSNKVTEKGKYVELRCDPISGHTALYWYRQSLGQGPEFLIYFQGTGAADDSGLPNDRFFAVRPEGSVSTLKIQRTERGDSAVYLCASSLGGVLNNEQFFGPGTRLTVL.

This clone came up once. The gene calls are TRBV27 and TRBJ2-7; 10 bases are a match to TRBD1. This CDR3 is 15 amino acids long. CDR1 and CDR2 from the germline V gene are MNHEY and SMNVEV (reference sequence). V lost 4 bases to trimming and J lost 0 bases; unmatched junction nucleotides: 3. DNA of the CDR3: TGTGCCAGCAGTTCGGGACAGGGGTCCTCCTACGAGCAGTACTTC. This sequence encodes CASSSGQGSSYEQYF.

This clone has only one observation. The chain is built from TRBV4-1 and TRBJ2-1; unclear D gene. Trimming shortened V by 7 bases and J by 0 bases, and 13 bases separated the two germline ends. Germline-derived CDR1 and CDR2 are MGHRA and YSYEKL. CDR3 length: 15 amino acids. The DNA for the CDR3 is TGCGCCAGCACCTCCGAGCGCCTCTCCTACAATGAGCAGTTCTTC. Translating it yields CASTSERLSYNEQFF.

The chain links TRBV27 to TRBJ1-1; 9 nucleotides match TRBD1. CDR3 length: 15 amino acids. V gave up 4 bases and J gave up 5 bases; unmatched junction bases: 8. In germline, CDR1 is MNHEY, CDR2 SMNVEV (reference sequence). The CDR3 region has the DNA TGTGCCAGCAGTTCAAACAGGGGGCCGGGTACTGAAGCTTTCTTT. Amino acid sequence: CASSSNRGPGTEAFF.

The V and J genes are TRBV7-2 and TRBJ2-3; TRBD2 aligns across 12 bases. J was trimmed by 2 bases and V by 5 bases; bases with no gene match: 11. CDR1 SGHTA and CDR2 FQGNSA come from the germline V gene. This CDR3 is built from 18 residues. The CDR3 DNA sequence: TGTGCCAGCAGCATTACAACCGGGACTAGCGGGTACACAGATACGCAGTATTTT. It is translated as CASSITTGTSGYTDTQYF.

J is TRBJ2-1 and V is TRBV7-3; D possibly corresponds to TRBD1 (6 bases). V shed 6 bases and J shed 2 bases, with 14 bases lying between them. The germline V gene encodes CDR1 SGHTA and CDR2 FQGTGA. The CDR3 contains 15 residues. The CDR3 coding sequence is TGTGCCAGCAGTTATTCGGACAGTCCCTACAATGAGCAGTTCTTC. Translating gives CASSYSDSPYNEQFF. Supplemented by reference TRBV7-3 and TRBJ2-1, the full variable domain reads GAGVSQTPSNKVTEKGKYVELRCDPISGHTALYWYRQSLGQGPEFLIYFQGTGAADDSGLPNDRFFAVRPEGSVSTLKIQRTERGDSAVYLCASSYSDSPYNEQFFGPGTRLTVL.

The chain uses TRBV28 and TRBJ2-7; 7 bases are a match to TRBD1. V lost 6 bases to trimming and J lost 2 bases; unmatched junction nucleotides: 10. The germline CDR1 and CDR2 sequences are MDHEN and SYDVKM. The CDR3 consists of 15 residues. This CDR3 is CASSGTERGTYEQYF. For the CDR3, the DNA is TGTGCCAGCAGCGGGACAGAGAGGGGGACCTACGAGCAGTACTTC.

The V gene is TRBV28, the J gene TRBJ2-1; TRBD1 matches 7 bases. CDR1 is MDHEN and CDR2 is SYDVKM in the germline V gene. The CDR3 has 15 amino acids. V gave up 2 bases and J gave up 4 bases; unmatched junction bases: 5. CDR3 protein: CASSLKGAWYNEQFF. The CDR3 DNA reads as TGTGCCAGCAGTTTAAAGGGGGCATGGTACAATGAGCAGTTCTTC.

The rearrangement uses TRBV11-2 and TRBJ2-7; 7 bases agree with TRBD1. This CDR3 region has 15 residues. V gave up 2 bases and J gave up 1 base; unmatched junction bases: 5. CDR1 is SGHAT, CDR2 FQNNGV, per germline. CDR3 DNA sequence: TGTGCCAGCAGCTTACTCCGGGACAGATCCTACGAGCAGTACTTC. Protein: CASSLLRDRSYEQYF.

This clone was seen once. The chain joins TRBV5-1 to TRBJ2-1; D is possibly TRBD2 (7 bases). With 4 bases removed from V and 0 bases from J, the gap between germline ends came to 17 bases. The V gene's germline CDR1 is SGHRS and CDR2 YFSETQ. This CDR3 spans 17 amino acids. The CDR3 coding sequence is TGCGCCAGCAGCACCGCGACGGGGGGCATCTCCTACAATGAGCAGTTCTTC. The encoded protein is CASSTATGGISYNEQFF.

The gene calls are TRBV28 and TRBJ1-4; a possible D gene is TRBD1 (5 bases). The CDR3 has 15 amino acids. V lost 4 bases and J lost 6, with 15 bases in between. Looked up from germline, CDR1 is MDHEN and CDR2 is SYDVKM. The DNA of the CDR3 is TGTGCCAGCAGTTCCCTCGGGGGGTGGGATGAAAAACTGTTTTTT. Encoded protein: CASSSLGGWDEKLFF.

The gene calls are TRBV7-3 and TRBJ2-1; the D gene is possibly TRBD2 (6 bases). Germline assignment: CDR1 SGHTA and CDR2 FQGTGA. The V gene lost 5 bases and the J gene lost 0 bases, with 11 bases spanning the gap. There are 15 residues in the CDR3. In nucleotides, the CDR3 is TGTGCCAGCAGCCTTAGCGGTCCCTCCTACAATGAGCAGTTCTTC. Translated, it gives CASSLSGPSYNEQFF.

The V call is TRBV7-9, the J call TRBJ1-2; TRBD1 is a possible D gene (6 bases). This CDR3 comprises 14 residues. Trimming took 8 bases from V and 13 from J, leaving 26 bases between them. Germline CDR1 is SEHNR and CDR2 is FQNEAQ (reference sequence). CDR3 in DNA: TGTGCCAGCGCCTCATTCCCGGGACAACCATTTGGCACCTTC. Protein product: CASASFPGQPFGTF.

This clone was counted only a few times. V gene TRBV30 combines with J gene TRBJ1-2, with a possible D match to TRBD1 (6 bases). The V gene lost 2 bases and the J gene lost 4 bases, with 14 bases spanning the gap. Germline V lookup: CDR1 GTSNPN, CDR2 SVGIG (reference sequence). This CDR3 has 14 amino acids. The CDR3 loop reads CAWSPQGRFYGYTF. Written as DNA, the CDR3 is TGTGCCTGGAGTCCCCAGGGGCGCTTCTATGGCTACACCTTC.

The rearrangement uses TRBV5-4 and TRBJ2-7; 15 nucleotides line up with TRBD2. This CDR3 has 15 amino acids. CDR1 is SGHNT and CDR2 is YYREEE in the germline V gene (reference sequence). The trim removed 3 bases at V and 4 bases at J, leaving 2 bases unmatched. The CDR3 loop reads CASSSGLAGGYEQYF. CDR3 sequence (DNA): TGTGCCAGCAGCTCTGGACTAGCGGGAGGGTACGAGCAGTACTTC. The full variable domain, in which reference TRBV5-4 and TRBJ2-7 provide the parts outside the CDR3, is ETGVTQSPTHLIKTRGQQVTLRCSSQSGHNTVSWYQQALGQGPQFIFQYYREEENGRGNFPPRFSGLQFPNYSSELNVNALELDDSALYLCASSSGLAGGYEQYFGPGTRLTVT.

This rearrangement joins TRBV5-3 to TRBJ2-2; TRBD1 matches at 11 bases. TRBV5-3 is treated as an ORF (open reading frame) with a function not yet certain. The CDR3 runs to 20 residues. V gave up 2 bases and J gave up 0 bases; unmatched junction bases: 12. CDR3 sequence: CARSFIQDRGQGANTGELFF. In nucleotides, the CDR3 is TGTGCCAGAAGCTTTATCCAGGACAGGGGGCAAGGGGCGAACACCGGGGAGCTGTTTTTT.

V and J are TRBV28 and TRBJ1-5; the D gene is possibly TRBD1 (5 bases). This CDR3 spans 16 amino acids. V was pared by 1 base and J by 4 bases, with 14 bases between. In germline, CDR1 is MDHEN, CDR2 SYDVKM. The DNA of the CDR3 is TGTGCCAGCAGTTTATTAAGGGGTTTTTCTAATCAGCCCCAGCATTTT. It translates to CASSLLRGFSNQPQHF.

The count of this clone is one. The gene calls are TRBV10-2 and TRBJ1-1, with 9 bases aligning to TRBD1. The germline gives CDR1 WSHSY, CDR2 SAAADI. CDR3 length equals 16 residues. Trimming at V came to 7 bases and at J to 1 base, leaving 10 bases not matched to a gene. The CDR3 sequence: CASTTIQGAGNTEAFF. The CDR3 DNA reads as TGCGCCAGCACTACCATACAGGGGGCAGGGAACACTGAAGCTTTCTTT.